This T cell receptor beta chain appears in the sequencing data of a study of blood T cell repertoires in COVID-19. Study overall: Sources were T cells, B-cell-depleted T cells, or PBMCs; the material itself was cDNA or gDNA.

Seattle enrolled patients during active infection and tracked them longitudinally. Clones were read by immunoSEQ multiplex PCR, and TCRdb kept only the in-frame ones, dropping some. Found here are 200,000 to 250,000 clones, roughly four fifths of them singletons; the top ten hold over 6%. Trimming removed 2 bases at V and 0 bases at J, with 9 bases between. The CDR3 runs to 15 residues. The germline V gene has CDR1 SGHRS and CDR2 YFSETQ. This clone has at least ten counts. This sequence was found in a woman of 80 years or more with COVID-19, enrolled during active disease. The gene calls are TRBV5-1 and TRBJ1-3; a possible D gene is TRBD1 (5 bases). Sequencing input: peripheral blood. The CDR3 DNA sequence: TGCGCCAGCAGCTTCCAGGGAAACTCTGGAAACACCATATATTTT. It codes for CASSFQGNSGNTIYF. Based on the CDR3 plus reference TRBV5-1 and TRBJ1-3, the full variable domain is KAGVTQTPRYLIKTRGQQVTLSCSPISGHRSVSWYQQTPGQGLQFLFEYFSETQRNKGNFPGRFSGRQFSNSRSEMNVSTLELGDSALYLCASSFQGNSGNTIYFGEGSWLTVV.